This TCR beta chain was documented in a study of T cell repertoires in cytomegalovirus infection (dated by TCRdb to the late 2010s). Concerning the study at large: Recently identified HLA-C-restricted CMV epitopes, whose presentation resists viral immunomodulation, were targeted by peptide stimulations together with well-studied HLA-B-restricted epitopes. Donor HLA type was relevant to the analysis, as public TCR beta signatures indicated carriage of CMV infection together with the matching HLA type. Results the study describes overall, beyond this receptor: Cumulative frequency of public TCR beta family members discriminated carriers of CMV infection plus the relevant HLA type in this cohort and an independent 352-donor cohort. The ex vivo response was dominated by HLA-C-restricted CMV-specific TCR beta clonotypes, and the single most frequent clonotype in two of eight donors was supplied by these HLA-C-restricted clonotypes.

TCRdb lists the instrument as Illumina HiSeq 1500. The public reads were run again by TCRdb, first through fastp at Q25 and then through MiXCR, and only productive beta chains were kept. Duplicate CDR3 protein sequences are folded into a single record with the most common DNA and genes. The sample has 50,000 or so distinct CDR3 sequences on record, roughly 18% of them singletons. The top ten constitute about 55% of the sample. This clonotype was found many times. What this receptor recognizes is not known. The record has no base qualities; no much larger clone is one base away. The treatment or condition label, read with the paper, signifies: in vitro stimulation with specific CMV peptide epitopes to enrich CMV-specific T cells. Spanning cysteine to phenylalanine, the CDR3 consists of 15 amino acids. The kept DNA is CDR3 alone, 45 bases in frame from the first base. The germline V end is reduced by 4 bases and the J end by 1 base; junction bases left unmatched: 5. In the germline V gene (reference sequence), CDR1 corresponds to LNHDA and CDR2 to SQIVND.

The rearranged chain carries TRBV19 and TRBJ2-7, with 9 bases in between that match TRBD1. Sequenced material: CD8+ T cells from cultured PBMCs, taken from culture after CMV antigen stimulation. The source is a human donor in good health (CMV status not recorded). Some clones in this sample may be carry-over from other donors' samples. The DNA sequence follows: TGTGCCAGTAGTAGGGACAGGGTGACTTCCTACGAGCAGTACTTC. Its product reads: CASSRDRVTSYEQYF.